This T cell receptor beta chain was retrieved from a study (dated by TCRdb to 2015 to 2017). Study-wide context: The study set out to test whether tumor-infiltrating Tregs in breast cancer get recruited from blood Tregs or are instead converted in situ from other CD4+ T cell subsets.

Tregs were isolated as CD4+CD25+CD127-/low cells. Tregs, naive and memory CD4+ T cells from tumor, blood and ipsilateral draining lymph nodes of five breast cancer patients underwent full-length TCR alpha and beta sequencing. Tumor tissue, along with lymph nodes from ipsilateral axillary dissection, was perfused with PBS, minced, and then digested using collagenase I and hyaluronidase. Sorted cell populations were confirmed by FACS to exceed 90% purity. Study-wide conclusions, independent of this receptor: Tumor memory CD4+ T cell TCR gene usage was found to cluster with blood and lymph node memory CD4+ cells and with lymph node naive CD4+ cells. Validation in the larger cohort was restricted to a single TCR beta V-J rearrangement rather than whole repertoires. Tumor-infiltrating Treg TCR alpha and beta sequences overlapped most with tumor naive CD4+ T cells, then with blood naive CD4+ T cells.

For CDR1 and CDR2, the germline V gene lists MNHEY and SVGAGI. V and J lose 2 bases and 4 bases, and a span of 19 bases separates them. The CDR3 has 17 amino acids, counting the end cysteine and phenylalanine. CDR3 DNA only is kept here, 51 bases in frame from base 1. Full-length TCR variable regions were amplified by 5' RACE PCR with constant-region reverse primers, and semi-nested PCR with Nested Universal Primer A was subsequently performed. The ReliaPrep RNA Cell Miniprep System was used to extract total RNA, which was then reverse transcribed into 5'RACE-ready cDNA with the SMARTer RACE 5'/3' Kit. An Illumina MiSeq was used to sequence the full-length TCR alpha and beta libraries, which had been barcoded with multiplex adaptors. As for the original processing: For each of nine subset-tissue groups, sequencing data from the five patients were pooled, and the groups were then compared using unsupervised clustering of TCR gene usage. Repertoire similarity was calculated with the Morisita-Horn index, weighting shared sequences by their contribution to each repertoire. TCRdb reprocessing: public reads trimmed at Q25 with fastp, clones called with MiXCR, in-frame beta chains kept. Every distinct CDR3 protein forms one entry, paired with its most common genes and DNA. These V and J calls are TCRdb output, not the study's own analysis. The sample data list 55,000 or so distinct CDR3 sequences, and under 25% of these were observed just once. 3.2% of the sample is in the top ten clones.

The table lists this clonotype with many counts. Which antigen it targets is not known. Base qualities are not provided; no much larger clone lies one nucleotide away. The sample consisted of tumor-infiltrating Tregs sorted from the breast tumor. The sequence is built from TRBV6-5 and TRBJ2-3; the D gene is tentatively TRBD1 or TRBD2, each matching 5 bases. The sequence derives from a female donor with breast cancer. Here the CDR3 is given as CASSYMAQGVRADTQYF. The nucleotides read TGTGCCAGCAGTTACATGGCGCAGGGAGTTAGGGCAGATACGCAGTATTTT.